These T cell receptor beta chains were read from a single sample in a study of cytomegalovirus exposure and HLA in healthy donors. Here immunoSEQ multiplex PCR was the method, and the copy in TCRdb shows in-frame clones only, minus some. The table includes approximately 100,000 clones, roughly three quarters detected once. The material sequenced was PBMCs. The receptors stem from a man in his forties or fifties in good health and CMV-seronegative. The CDR3 runs from the conserved cysteine through the conserved F or W. D genes are given only for firm matches. Clone size is shown for a subset of rows, as once, few, many or a class of expanded clone.

J: TRBJ2-7
D: -
V: TRBV19
size: -
CDR3: CASSPAAISSYEQYF
DNA: TGTGCCAGTAGTCCCGCGGCGATTAGCTCCTACGAGCAGTACTTC

J: TRBJ1-4
D: -
V: TRBV2
size: -
CDR3: CASSEERGEKLFF
DNA: TGTGCCAGCAGTGAGGAGCGAGGGGAAAAACTGTTTTTT

J: TRBJ1-2
D: TRBD1
V: TRBV18
size: -
CDR3: CASAQGDYGYTF
DNA: TGTGCCAGCGCCCAGGGGGACTATGGCTACACCTTC

J: TRBJ2-7
D: -
V: TRBV28
size: -
CDR3: CASSRRGEQYF
DNA: TGTGCCAGCAGTCGAAGAGGCGAGCAGTACTTC

J: TRBJ1-4
D: -
V: TRBV19
size: -
CDR3: CASSISRLNEKLFF
DNA: TGTGCCAGTAGTATCAGCAGACTCAATGAAAAACTGTTTTTT

J: TRBJ2-1
D: -
V: TRBV6-1
size: -
CDR3: CASGGIIEGNEQFF
DNA: TGTGCCAGCGGAGGCATTATCGAGGGTAATGAGCAGTTCTTC

J: TRBJ2-3
D: TRBD2
V: TRBV7-2
size: -
CDR3: CASSRLAGGPDTQYF
DNA: TGTGCCAGCAGCCGACTAGCGGGGGGGCCCGATACGCAGTATTTT

J: TRBJ2-2
D: -
V: TRBV6-5
size: -
CDR3: CASTGLGNTGELFF
DNA: TGTGCCAGCACAGGATTGGGCAACACCGGGGAGCTGTTTTTT

J: TRBJ2-3
D: TRBD2
V: TRBV5-1
size: -
CDR3: CASRIAGGSTDTQYF
DNA: TGCGCCAGCAGAATCGCGGGGGGCAGCACAGATACGCAGTATTTT

J: TRBJ2-2
D: TRBD2
V: TRBV5-1
size: -
CDR3: CASSLASGTNTGELFF
DNA: TGCGCCAGCAGCTTGGCTAGCGGGACGAACACCGGGGAGCTGTTTTTT

J: TRBJ1-4
D: -
V: TRBV7-9
size: -
CDR3: CASSLAFSPATNEKLFF
DNA: TGTGCCAGCAGCTTAGCCTTCTCCCCTGCAACTAATGAAAAACTGTTTTTT

J: TRBJ2-1
D: TRBD2
V: TRBV7-9
size: -
CDR3: CASSLRRLAGGPSYNEQFF
DNA: TGTGCCAGCAGCTTGCGTCGGCTAGCGGGGGGACCCTCCTACAATGAGCAGTTCTTC

J: TRBJ2-5
D: -
V: TRBV5-4
size: -
CDR3: CASAAGTEETQYF
DNA: TGTGCCAGCGCCGCCGGCACAGAAGAGACCCAGTACTTC

J: TRBJ1-6
D: TRBD1
V: TRBV4-3
size: -
CDR3: CASSQGQGLLSPLHF
DNA: TGCGCCAGCAGCCAAGGACAGGGGCTTTTGTCACCCCTCCACTTT

J: TRBJ2-1
D: TRBD2
V: TRBV6-1
size: -
CDR3: CASSEELGQRGFF
DNA: TGTGCCAGCAGTGAAGAGTTGGGGCAGCGGGGATTCTTC

J: TRBJ2-2
D: -
V: TRBV11-2
size: -
CDR3: CASKEGTSGGELFF
DNA: TGTGCCAGCAAAGAAGGGACATCGGGCGGGGAGCTGTTTTTT

J: TRBJ2-7
D: -
V: TRBV2
size: -
CDR3: CASSDPGVYEQYF
DNA: TGTGCCAGCAGTGATCCGGGGGTCTACGAGCAGTACTTC

J: TRBJ1-6
D: -
V: TRBV7-9
size: -
CDR3: CASSSGSGTANSPLHF
DNA: TGTGCCAGCAGCTCCGGGAGCGGGACGGCGAATTCACCCCTCCACTTT

J: TRBJ2-3
D: TRBD2
V: TRBV10-3
size: -
CDR3: CAITSSGGSTDTQYF
DNA: TGTGCCATCACTAGTAGCGGGGGAAGCACAGATACGCAGTATTTT

J: TRBJ1-2
D: -
V: TRBV19
size: -
CDR3: CASSMSGFYGYTF
DNA: TGTGCCAGTAGTATGTCAGGGTTCTATGGCTACACCTTC

J: TRBJ2-1
D: -
V: TRBV28
size: -
CDR3: CASSSNRYNEQFF
DNA: TGTGCCAGCAGTTCTAACAGGTACAATGAGCAGTTCTTC

J: TRBJ1-2
D: TRBD1
V: TRBV27
size: -
CDR3: CASSRGQGIGYTF
DNA: TGTGCCAGCAGTAGAGGACAGGGTATTGGCTACACCTTC

J: TRBJ1-4
D: -
V: TRBV5-8
size: -
CDR3: CASSLRGAYNEKLFF
DNA: TGTGCCAGCAGTCTTAGGGGCGCTTATAATGAAAAACTGTTTTTT

J: TRBJ1-2
D: TRBD1
V: TRBV5-1
size: few
CDR3: CASSSGTGKSTF
DNA: TGCGCCAGCAGCTCCGGGACAGGGAAGAGCACCTTC

J: TRBJ1-2
D: -
V: TRBV5-1
size: -
CDR3: CASSQQTGVRYGYTF
DNA: TGCGCCAGCAGCCAACAGACAGGTGTGCGCTATGGCTACACCTTC

J: TRBJ2-7
D: TRBD1
V: TRBV7-9
size: -
CDR3: CASSTGQGAAYEQYF
DNA: TGTGCCAGCAGCACTGGACAGGGGGCGGCCTACGAGCAGTACTTC

J: TRBJ1-6
D: TRBD1
V: TRBV28
size: -
CDR3: CASSLFYDRGMYNSPLHF
DNA: TGTGCCAGCAGTTTATTCTACGACAGGGGCATGTATAATTCACCCCTCCACTTT

J: TRBJ2-1
D: -
V: TRBV10-1
size: -
CDR3: CASSEFYETSSYNEQFF
DNA: TGCGCCAGCAGTGAGTTCTATGAGACTAGCTCCTACAATGAGCAGTTCTTC

J: TRBJ1-1
D: -
V: TRBV18
size: -
CDR3: CASSPSDTREAFF
DNA: TGTGCCAGCTCACCGTCCGATACACGTGAAGCTTTCTTT

J: TRBJ2-7
D: TRBD1
V: TRBV5-1
size: -
CDR3: CASSAGTGTSYEQYF
DNA: TGCGCCAGCAGCGCCGGGACAGGGACCTCCTACGAGCAGTACTTC

J: TRBJ1-4
D: -
V: TRBV7-9
size: -
CDR3: CASSLAQYTNEKLFF
DNA: TGTGCCAGCAGCTTAGCGCAGTACACTAATGAAAAACTGTTTTTT